A selection of T cell receptor beta chains follows, all from one sample in a study of T-cell reconstitution after alpha-beta-depleted transplantation in children. TCRdb independently ran MiXCR on the PCR reads; one entry per CDR3 protein. The sample has about 830,000 distinct CDR3 sequences, roughly 15% seen once. The source material was PBMCs, mostly from graft donor cells, sampled 360 days after TCRalphabeta/CD19-depleted stem cell transplant. These receptor sequences come from a male patient under 18 who had a stem cell transplant for acute lymphoblastic leukemia, so the T cells may come from the graft donor. Both conserved end residues are part of each CDR3.

CDR3	V	J
CAISEGPRESEQYF	TRBV10-3	TRBJ2-7
CASSLRTSGSLGPYNEQFF	TRBV27	TRBJ2-1
CASLAGGYQYF	TRBV5-1	TRBJ2-5
CASRDMRWEATYEQYF	TRBV2	TRBJ2-7
CASSPTYRDRGHPYEQYF	TRBV3-1	TRBJ2-7
CASSLDYHEQYF	TRBV11-2	TRBJ2-7
CASSQRLYTDTQYF	TRBV4-2	TRBJ2-3
CASKQWTGANEQFF	TRBV5-1	TRBJ2-1
CASSPGGEKLFF	TRBV7-6	TRBJ1-4
CASSRGYGTRSLRAHSYEQYF	TRBV4-2	TRBJ2-7
CASSQEWASGTGYGKEQFF	TRBV4-1	TRBJ2-1
CASRRQGASSGANVLTF	TRBV6-1	TRBJ2-6
CASSRATGGFGNEQFF	TRBV7-9	TRBJ2-1
CASSPTSVETQYF	TRBV7-9	TRBJ2-5
CASSRGLAGLETQYF	TRBV2	TRBJ2-5
CASSQGDTLSGANVLTF	TRBV3-1	TRBJ2-6
CASSHRESTDTQYF	TRBV4-2	TRBJ2-3
CASSQGGRVFYEQYF	TRBV3-1	TRBJ2-7
CAISEEGRQSGELFF	TRBV10-3	TRBJ2-2
CANCRGSNQPQHF	TRBV12-5	TRBJ1-5
CASSQEGRVLNTEAFF	TRBV4-2	TRBJ1-1
CASDLSEQYF	TRBV27	TRBJ2-7
CASRPSPLAKLTGELFF	TRBV5-1	TRBJ2-2
CSARDPGMNTEAFF	TRBV20-1	TRBJ1-1
CSSTGLAGGTDTQYF	TRBV29-1	TRBJ2-3
CATSDFGTSGRGPSYNEQFF	TRBV24-1	TRBJ2-1
CASSLQGALKTSGNTIYF	TRBV11-1	TRBJ1-3
CASSFTSENIQYF	TRBV11-2	TRBJ2-4
CASSLGLAMNTEAFF	TRBV5-1	TRBJ1-1
CASSFLVYEYEQYF	TRBV28	TRBJ2-7
CASSRMRVDQETQYF	TRBV18	TRBJ2-5
CASSPQWGHTEAFF	TRBV6-1	TRBJ1-1